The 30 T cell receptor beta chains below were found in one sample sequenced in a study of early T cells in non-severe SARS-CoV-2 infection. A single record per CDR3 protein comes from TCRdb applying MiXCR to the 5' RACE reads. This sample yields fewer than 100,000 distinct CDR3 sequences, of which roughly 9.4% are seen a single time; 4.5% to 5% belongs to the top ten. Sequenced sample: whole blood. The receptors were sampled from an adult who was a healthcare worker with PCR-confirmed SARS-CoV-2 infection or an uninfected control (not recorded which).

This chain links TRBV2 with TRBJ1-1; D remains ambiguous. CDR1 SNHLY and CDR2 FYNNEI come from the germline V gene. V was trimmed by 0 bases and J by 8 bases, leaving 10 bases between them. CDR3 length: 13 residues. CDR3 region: CASSEAHGIEAFF. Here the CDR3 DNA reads TGTGCCAGCAGTGAAGCGCACGGGATAGAAGCTTTCTTT. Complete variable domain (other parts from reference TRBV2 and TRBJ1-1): EPEVTQTPSHQVTQMGQEVILRCVPISNHLYFYWYRQILGQKVEFLVSFYNNEISEKSEIFDDQFSVERPDGSNFTLKIRSTKLEDSAMYFCASSEAHGIEAFFGQGTRLTVV.

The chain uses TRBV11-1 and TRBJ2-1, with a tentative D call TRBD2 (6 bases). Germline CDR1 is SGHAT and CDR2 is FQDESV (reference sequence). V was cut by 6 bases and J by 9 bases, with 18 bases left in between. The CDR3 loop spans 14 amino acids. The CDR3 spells CASRVGSTFGEQFF. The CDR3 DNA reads TGTGCCAGCAGGGTCGGGAGTACTTTCGGTGAGCAGTTCTTC.

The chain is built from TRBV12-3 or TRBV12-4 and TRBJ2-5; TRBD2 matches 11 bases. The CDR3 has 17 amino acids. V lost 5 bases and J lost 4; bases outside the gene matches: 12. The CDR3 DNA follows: TGTGCCAGCAGTCTCACCGGCGTCACTAGCGGGAGAGAGACCCAGTACTTC. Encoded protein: CASSLTGVTSGRETQYF.

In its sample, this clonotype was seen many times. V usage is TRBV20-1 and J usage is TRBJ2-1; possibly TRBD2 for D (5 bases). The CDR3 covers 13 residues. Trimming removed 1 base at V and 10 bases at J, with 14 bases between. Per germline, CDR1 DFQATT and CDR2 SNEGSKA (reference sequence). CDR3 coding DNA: TGCAGTGCTAGAGCTGGACTTCTACAAGAGCAGTTCTTC. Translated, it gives CSARAGLLQEQFF.

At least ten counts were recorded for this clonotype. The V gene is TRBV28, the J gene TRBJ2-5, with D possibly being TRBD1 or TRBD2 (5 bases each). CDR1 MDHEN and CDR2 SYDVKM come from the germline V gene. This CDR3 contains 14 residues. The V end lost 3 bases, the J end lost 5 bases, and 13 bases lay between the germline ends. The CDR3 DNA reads TGTGCCAGCAGTTTGACGAGGGCAGGGGAGACCCAGTACTTC. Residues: CASSLTRAGETQYF.

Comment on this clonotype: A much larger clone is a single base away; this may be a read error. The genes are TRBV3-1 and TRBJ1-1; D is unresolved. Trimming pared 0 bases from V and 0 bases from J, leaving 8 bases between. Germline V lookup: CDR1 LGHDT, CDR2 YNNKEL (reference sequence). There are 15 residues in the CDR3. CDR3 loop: CASSQDEQLNTEAFF. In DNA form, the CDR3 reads TGTGCCAGCAGCCAAGACGAACAGTTGAACACTGAAGCTTTCTTT.

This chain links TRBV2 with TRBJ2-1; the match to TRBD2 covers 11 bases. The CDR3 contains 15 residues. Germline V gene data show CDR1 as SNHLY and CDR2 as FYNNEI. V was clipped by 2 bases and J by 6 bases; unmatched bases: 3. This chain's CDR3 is CASSERLAGGNEQFF. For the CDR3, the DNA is TGTGCCAGCAGTGAACGTCTAGCGGGAGGCAATGAGCAGTTCTTC.

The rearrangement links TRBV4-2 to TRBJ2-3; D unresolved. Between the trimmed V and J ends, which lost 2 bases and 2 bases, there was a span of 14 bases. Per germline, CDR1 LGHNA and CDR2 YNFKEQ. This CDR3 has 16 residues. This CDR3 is CASSQTNRLYTDTQYF. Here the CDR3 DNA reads TGTGCCAGCAGCCAAACCAACCGACTGTACACAGATACGCAGTATTTT.

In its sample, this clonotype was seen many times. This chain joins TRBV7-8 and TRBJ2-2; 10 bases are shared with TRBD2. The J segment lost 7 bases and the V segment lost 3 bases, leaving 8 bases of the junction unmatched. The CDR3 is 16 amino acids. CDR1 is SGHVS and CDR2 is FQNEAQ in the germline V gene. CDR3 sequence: CASSFGLAGVVGELFF. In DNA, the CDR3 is TGTGCCAGCAGCTTTGGGCTAGCGGGAGTGGTCGGGGAGCTGTTTTTT.

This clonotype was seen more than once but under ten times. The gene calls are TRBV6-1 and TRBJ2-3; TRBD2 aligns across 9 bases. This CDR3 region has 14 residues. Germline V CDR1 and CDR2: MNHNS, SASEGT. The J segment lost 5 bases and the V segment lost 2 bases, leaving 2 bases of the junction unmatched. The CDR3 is CASSEKLAGDTQYF. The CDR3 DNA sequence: TGTGCCAGCAGTGAAAAACTAGCGGGAGATACGCAGTATTTT.

In DNA, the CDR3 is TGCAGTGCTAGAGATCGACTAGCTAATGAGCAGTTCTTC. It specifies CSARDRLANEQFF. V is TRBV20-1 and J is TRBJ2-1; 7 nucleotides align to TRBD2. The CDR3 is made up of 13 amino acids. Germline CDR1 DFQATT, CDR2 SNEGSKA (reference sequence). Trimming at V came to 0 bases and at J to 7 bases, leaving 3 bases not matched to a gene.

The CDR3 DNA sequence: TGTGCCAGCAGTCGAGAAGCTAGTCCCAACAATGAGCAGTTCTTC. Amino acids: CASSREASPNNEQFF. The rearrangement uses TRBV7-9 and TRBJ2-1, with unresolved D. This CDR3 spans 15 amino acids. Trimming pared 6 bases from V and 5 bases from J, leaving 17 bases between. Germline V gene lookup returns CDR1 SEHNR and CDR2 FQNEAQ (reference sequence).

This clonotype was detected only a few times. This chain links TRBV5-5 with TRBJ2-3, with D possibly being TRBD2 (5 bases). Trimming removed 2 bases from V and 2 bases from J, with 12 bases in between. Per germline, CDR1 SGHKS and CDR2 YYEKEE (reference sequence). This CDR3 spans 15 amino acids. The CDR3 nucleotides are TGTGCCAGCAGCTTTGTCCAGCGGTTCACAGATACGCAGTATTTT. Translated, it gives CASSFVQRFTDTQYF.

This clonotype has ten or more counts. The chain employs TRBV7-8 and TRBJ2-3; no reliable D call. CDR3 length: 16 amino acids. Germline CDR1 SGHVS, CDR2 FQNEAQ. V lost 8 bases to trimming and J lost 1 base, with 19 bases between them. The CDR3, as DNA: TGTGCCAGCTCAGAACGACTGGACGTAGGCACAGATACGCAGTATTTT. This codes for CASSERLDVGTDTQYF.

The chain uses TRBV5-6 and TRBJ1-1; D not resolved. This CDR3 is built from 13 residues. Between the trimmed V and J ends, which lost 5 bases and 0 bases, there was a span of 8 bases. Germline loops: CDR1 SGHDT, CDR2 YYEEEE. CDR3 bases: TGTGCCAGCAGTGCCCCCATGAACACTGAAGCTTTCTTT. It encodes CASSAPMNTEAFF.

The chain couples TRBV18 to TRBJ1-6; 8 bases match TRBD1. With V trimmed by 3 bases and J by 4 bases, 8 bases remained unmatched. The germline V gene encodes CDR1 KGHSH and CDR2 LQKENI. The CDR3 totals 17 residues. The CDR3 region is CASSPSSQGAYNSPLHF. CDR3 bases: TGTGCCAGCTCACCTTCGTCGCAGGGGGCTTATAATTCACCCCTCCACTTT.

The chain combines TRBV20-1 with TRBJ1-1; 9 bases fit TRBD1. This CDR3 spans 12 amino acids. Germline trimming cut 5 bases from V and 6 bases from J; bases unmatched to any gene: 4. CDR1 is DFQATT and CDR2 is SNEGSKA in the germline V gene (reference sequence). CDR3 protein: CSAPGQGPEAFF. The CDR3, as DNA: TGCAGTGCTCCGGGACAGGGCCCTGAAGCTTTCTTT.

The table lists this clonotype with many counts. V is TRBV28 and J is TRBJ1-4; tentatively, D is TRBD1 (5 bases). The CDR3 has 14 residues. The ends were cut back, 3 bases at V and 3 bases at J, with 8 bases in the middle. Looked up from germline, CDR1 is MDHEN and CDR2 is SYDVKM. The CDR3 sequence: CASSFRASNEKLFF. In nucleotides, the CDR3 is TGTGCCAGCAGTTTCAGGGCCTCTAATGAAAAACTGTTTTTT.

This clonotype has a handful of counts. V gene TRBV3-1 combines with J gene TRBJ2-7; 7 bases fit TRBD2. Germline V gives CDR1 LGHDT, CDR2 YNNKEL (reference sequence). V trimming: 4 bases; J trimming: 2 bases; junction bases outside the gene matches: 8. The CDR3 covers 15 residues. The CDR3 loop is CASSREPSGAYEQYF. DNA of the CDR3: TGTGCCAGCAGCCGAGAGCCTAGCGGAGCCTACGAGCAGTACTTC.

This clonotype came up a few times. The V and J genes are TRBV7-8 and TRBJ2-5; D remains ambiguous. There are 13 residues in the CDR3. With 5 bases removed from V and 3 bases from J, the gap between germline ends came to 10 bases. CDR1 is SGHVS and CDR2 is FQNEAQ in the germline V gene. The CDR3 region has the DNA TGTGCCAGCAGCATGGGCGTGAAAGAGACCCAGTACTTC. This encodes CASSMGVKETQYF.

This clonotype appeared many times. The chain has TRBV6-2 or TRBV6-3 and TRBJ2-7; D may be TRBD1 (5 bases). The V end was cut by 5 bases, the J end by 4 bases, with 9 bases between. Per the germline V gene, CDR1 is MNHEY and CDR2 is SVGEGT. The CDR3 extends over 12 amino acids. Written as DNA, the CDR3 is TGTGCCAGCAGTCACGACAGATACGAGCAGTACTTC. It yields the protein CASSHDRYEQYF.

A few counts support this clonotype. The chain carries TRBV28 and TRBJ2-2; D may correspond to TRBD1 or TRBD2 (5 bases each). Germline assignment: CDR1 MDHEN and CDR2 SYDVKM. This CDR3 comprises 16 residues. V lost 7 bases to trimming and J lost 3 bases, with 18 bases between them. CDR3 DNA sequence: TGTGCCAGCAAGAGATTACTAGTGGGGGACACCGGGGAGCTGTTTTTT. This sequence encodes CASKRLLVGDTGELFF.

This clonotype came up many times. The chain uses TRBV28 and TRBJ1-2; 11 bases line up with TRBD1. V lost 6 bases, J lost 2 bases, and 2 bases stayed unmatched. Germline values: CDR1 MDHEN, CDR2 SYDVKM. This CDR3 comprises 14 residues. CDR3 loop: CASRGQGANYGYTF. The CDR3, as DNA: TGTGCCAGCAGAGGACAGGGGGCAAACTATGGCTACACCTTC.

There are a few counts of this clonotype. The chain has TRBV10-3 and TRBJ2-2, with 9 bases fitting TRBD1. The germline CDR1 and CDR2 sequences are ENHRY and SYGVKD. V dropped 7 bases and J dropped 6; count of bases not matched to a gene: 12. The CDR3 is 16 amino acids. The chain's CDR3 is CAITGTGGGMAGELFF. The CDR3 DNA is TGTGCCATCACCGGAACAGGGGGCGGAATGGCCGGGGAGCTGTTTTTT.

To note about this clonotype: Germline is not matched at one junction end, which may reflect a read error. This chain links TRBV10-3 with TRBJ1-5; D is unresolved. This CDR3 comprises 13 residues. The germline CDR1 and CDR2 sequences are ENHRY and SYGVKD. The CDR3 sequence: CATAPERNQLQHF. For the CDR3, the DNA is TGTGCCACGGCCCCGGAACGCAATCAGCTCCAGCATTTT.

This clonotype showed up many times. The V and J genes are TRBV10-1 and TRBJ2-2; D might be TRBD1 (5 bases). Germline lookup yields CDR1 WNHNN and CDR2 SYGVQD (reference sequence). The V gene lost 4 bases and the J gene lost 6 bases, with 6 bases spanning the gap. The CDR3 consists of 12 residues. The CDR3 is CASSAGPGELFF. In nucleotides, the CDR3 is TGCGCCAGCAGTGCAGGGCCCGGGGAGCTGTTTTTT.

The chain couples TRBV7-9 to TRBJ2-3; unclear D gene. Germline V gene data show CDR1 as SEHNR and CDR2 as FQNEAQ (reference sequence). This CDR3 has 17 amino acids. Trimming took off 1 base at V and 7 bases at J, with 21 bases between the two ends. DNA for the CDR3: TGTGCCAGCAGCTTAGAAAAACTGTCCCCTAGGAGACATACGCAGTATTTT. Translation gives CASSLEKLSPRRHTQYF.

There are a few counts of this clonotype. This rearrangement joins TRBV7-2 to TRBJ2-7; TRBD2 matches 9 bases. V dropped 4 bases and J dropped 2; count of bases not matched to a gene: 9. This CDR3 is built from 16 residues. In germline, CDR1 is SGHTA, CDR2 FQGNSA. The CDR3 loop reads CASSSSSGMDPYEQYF. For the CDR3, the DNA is TGTGCCAGCAGCTCTTCTAGCGGGATGGATCCCTACGAGCAGTACTTC.

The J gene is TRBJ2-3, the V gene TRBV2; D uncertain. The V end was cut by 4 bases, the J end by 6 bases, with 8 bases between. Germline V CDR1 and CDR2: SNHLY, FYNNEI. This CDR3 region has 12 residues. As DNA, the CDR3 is TGTGCCAGCAGTGCCGACCTGGATACGCAGTATTTT. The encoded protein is CASSADLDTQYF.

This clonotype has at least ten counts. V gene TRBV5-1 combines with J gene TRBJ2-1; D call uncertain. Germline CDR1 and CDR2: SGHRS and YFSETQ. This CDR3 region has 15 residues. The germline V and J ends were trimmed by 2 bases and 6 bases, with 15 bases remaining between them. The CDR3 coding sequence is TGCGCCAGCAGCTTCACGACCCCTGAATTCAATGAGCAGTTCTTC. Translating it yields CASSFTTPEFNEQFF.